Listed here is a single TCR beta chain. Per germline, CDR1 LNHDA and CDR2 SQIVND (reference sequence). Trimming cost V 5 bases and J 4 bases, with 14 bases left between them. The CDR3 spans 14 residues. The sample is drawn from a study of OX40 agonist ivuxolimab in advanced cancers. About the research overall: Two patients with cutaneous melanoma and one with hepatocellular carcinoma, three in total, showed partial responses.

Clones were sequenced by immunoSEQ multiplex PCR, and TCRdb holds only the in-frame ones, with some missing. The table has some 95,000 clones, around 85% seen once; the top ten hold 0.8% to 0.9%. This clonotype was obtained from an adult with an advanced solid tumor such as melanoma, head and neck, liver or kidney cancer. The chain joins TRBV19 to TRBJ1-2; D gene ambiguous. The starting material was CD4+ or CD8+ T cells sorted from blood, obtained in a trial of the OX40 agonist ivuxolimab. The CDR3 sequence: CASSFPVGSYGYTF. The CDR3 coding sequence is TGTGCCAGTAGTTTCCCGGTGGGCTCCTATGGCTACACCTTC.